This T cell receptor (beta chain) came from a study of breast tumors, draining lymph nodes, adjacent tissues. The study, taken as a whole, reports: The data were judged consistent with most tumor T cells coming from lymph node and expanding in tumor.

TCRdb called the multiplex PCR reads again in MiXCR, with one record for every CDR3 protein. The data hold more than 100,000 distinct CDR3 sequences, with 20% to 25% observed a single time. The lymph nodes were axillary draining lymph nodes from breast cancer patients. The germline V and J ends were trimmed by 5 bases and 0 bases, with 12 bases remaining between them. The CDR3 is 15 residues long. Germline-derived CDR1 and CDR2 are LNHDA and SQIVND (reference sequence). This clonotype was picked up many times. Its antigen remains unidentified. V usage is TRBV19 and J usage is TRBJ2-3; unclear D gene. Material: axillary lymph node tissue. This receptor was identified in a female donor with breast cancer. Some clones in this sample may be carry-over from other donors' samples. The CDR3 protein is CASSRAGRSTDTQYF. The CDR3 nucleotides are TGTGCCAGTAGTCGGGCCGGTCGTAGCACAGATACGCAGTATTTT.